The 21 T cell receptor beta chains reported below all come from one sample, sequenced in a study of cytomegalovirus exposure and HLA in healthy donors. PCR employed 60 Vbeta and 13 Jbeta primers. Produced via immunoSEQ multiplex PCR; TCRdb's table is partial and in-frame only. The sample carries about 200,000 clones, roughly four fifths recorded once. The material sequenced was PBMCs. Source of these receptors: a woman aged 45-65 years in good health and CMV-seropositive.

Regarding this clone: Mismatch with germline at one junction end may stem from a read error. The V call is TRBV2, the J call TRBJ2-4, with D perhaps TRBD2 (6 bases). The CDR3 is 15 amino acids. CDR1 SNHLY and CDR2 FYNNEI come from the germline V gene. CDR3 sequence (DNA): TGTGCCAGCAGGGAGGGCCTTATAGCCAAAAACAGTCAGTACTTC. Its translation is CASREGLIAKNSQYF.

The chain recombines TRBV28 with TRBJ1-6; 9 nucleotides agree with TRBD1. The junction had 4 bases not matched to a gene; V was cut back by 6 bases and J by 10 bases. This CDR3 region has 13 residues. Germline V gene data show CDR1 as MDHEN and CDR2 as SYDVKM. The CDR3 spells CASRVDRGSPLHF. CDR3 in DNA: TGTGCCAGCAGAGTGGACAGGGGATCACCCCTCCACTTT.

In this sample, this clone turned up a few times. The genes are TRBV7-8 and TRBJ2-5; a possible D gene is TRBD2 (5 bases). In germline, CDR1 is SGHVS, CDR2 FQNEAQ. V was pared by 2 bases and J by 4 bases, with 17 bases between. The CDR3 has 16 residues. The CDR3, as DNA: TGTGCCAGCAGCTTACTTAGTTCCCGGGAAACAGAGACCCAGTACTTC. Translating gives CASSLLSSRETETQYF.

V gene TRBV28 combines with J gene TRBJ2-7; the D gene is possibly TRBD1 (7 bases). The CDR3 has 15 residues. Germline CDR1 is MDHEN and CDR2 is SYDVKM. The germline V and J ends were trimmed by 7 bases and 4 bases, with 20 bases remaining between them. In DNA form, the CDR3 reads TGTGCCAGCACCTCCTACGGAGGGGGCGCGTACGAGCAGTACTTC. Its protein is CASTSYGGGAYEQYF.

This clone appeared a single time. The CDR3 nucleotides read TGTGCCAGCTCACCACCCTCCGGGTCCAACTCCTACAATGAGCAGTTCTTC. The encoded protein is CASSPPSGSNSYNEQFF. The V gene is TRBV18, the J gene TRBJ2-1; no clear D. Trimming left V 0 bases short and J 0 bases short, with 12 bases between. The CDR3 runs to 17 residues. From germline, CDR1 is KGHSH and CDR2 LQKENI.

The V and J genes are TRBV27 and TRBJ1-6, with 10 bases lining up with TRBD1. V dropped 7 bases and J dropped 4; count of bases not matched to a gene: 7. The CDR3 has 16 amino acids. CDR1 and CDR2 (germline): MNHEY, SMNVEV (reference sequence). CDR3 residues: CASTSGQGGYNSPLHF. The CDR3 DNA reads TGTGCCAGCACCTCTGGACAGGGGGGATATAATTCACCCCTCCACTTT.

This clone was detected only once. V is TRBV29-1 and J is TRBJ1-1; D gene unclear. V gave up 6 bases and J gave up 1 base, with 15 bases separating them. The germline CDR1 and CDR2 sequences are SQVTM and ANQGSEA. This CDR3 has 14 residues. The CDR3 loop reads CSVGVAERNTEAFF. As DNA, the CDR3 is TGCAGCGTGGGAGTAGCAGAACGGAACACTGAAGCTTTCTTT.

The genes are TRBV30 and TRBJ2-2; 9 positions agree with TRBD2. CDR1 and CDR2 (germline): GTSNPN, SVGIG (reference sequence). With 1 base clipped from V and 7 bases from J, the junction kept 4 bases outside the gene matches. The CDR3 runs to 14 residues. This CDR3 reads CAWSDGTSIGELFF. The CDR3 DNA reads TGTGCCTGGAGTGACGGGACTAGCATCGGGGAGCTGTTTTTT.

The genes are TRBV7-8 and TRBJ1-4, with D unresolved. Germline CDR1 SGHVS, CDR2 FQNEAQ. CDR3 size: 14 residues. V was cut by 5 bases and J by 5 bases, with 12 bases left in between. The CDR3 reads CASSPWRPNEKLFF. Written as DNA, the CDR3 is TGTGCCAGCAGCCCTTGGCGGCCCAATGAAAAACTGTTTTTT.

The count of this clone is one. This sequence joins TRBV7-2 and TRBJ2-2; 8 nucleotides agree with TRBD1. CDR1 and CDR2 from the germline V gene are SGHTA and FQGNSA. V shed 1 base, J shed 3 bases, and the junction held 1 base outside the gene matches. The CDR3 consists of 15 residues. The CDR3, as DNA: TGTGCCAGCAGCTTAGGGACAGGGCACACCGGGGAGCTGTTTTTT. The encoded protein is CASSLGTGHTGELFF.

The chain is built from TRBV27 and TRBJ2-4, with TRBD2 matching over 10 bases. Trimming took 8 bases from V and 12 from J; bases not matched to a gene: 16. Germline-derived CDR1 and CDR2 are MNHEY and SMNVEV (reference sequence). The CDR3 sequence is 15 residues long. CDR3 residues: CASALTAGGQGSQYF. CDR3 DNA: TGTGCCAGCGCACTTACAGCGGGGGGGCAGGGCAGTCAGTACTTC.

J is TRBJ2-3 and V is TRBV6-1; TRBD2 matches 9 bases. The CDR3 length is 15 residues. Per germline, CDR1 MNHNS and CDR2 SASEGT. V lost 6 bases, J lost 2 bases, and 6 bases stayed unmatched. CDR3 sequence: CASRTGLAVTDTQYF. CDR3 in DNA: TGTGCCAGCAGGACGGGACTAGCTGTCACAGATACGCAGTATTTT.

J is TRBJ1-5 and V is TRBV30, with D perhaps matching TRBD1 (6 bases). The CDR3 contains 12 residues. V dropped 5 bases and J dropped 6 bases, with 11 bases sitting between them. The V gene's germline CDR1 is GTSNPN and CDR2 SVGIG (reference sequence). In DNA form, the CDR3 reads TGTGCCTGGGGACAGATGGGTCAGCCCCAGCATTTT. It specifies CAWGQMGQPQHF.

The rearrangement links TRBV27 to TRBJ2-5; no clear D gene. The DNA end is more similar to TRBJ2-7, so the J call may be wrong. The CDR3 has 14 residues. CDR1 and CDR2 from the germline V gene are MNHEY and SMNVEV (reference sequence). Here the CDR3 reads CASSSRPESAEQYF. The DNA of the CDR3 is TGTGCCAGCAGCTCCCGGCCGGAGAGCGCCGAGCAGTACTTC.

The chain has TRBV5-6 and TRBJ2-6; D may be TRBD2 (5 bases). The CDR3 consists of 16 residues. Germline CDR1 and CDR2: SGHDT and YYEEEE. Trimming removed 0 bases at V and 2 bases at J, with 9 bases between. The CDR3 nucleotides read TGTGCCAGCAGCTTGGCGCGGGTTACTGGGGCCAACGTCCTGACTTTC. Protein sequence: CASSLARVTGANVLTF. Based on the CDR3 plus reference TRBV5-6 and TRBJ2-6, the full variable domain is DAGVTQSPTHLIKTRGQQVTLRCSPKSGHDTVSWYQQALGQGPQFIFQYYEEEERQRGNFPDRFSGHQFPNYSSELNVNALLLGDSALYLCASSLARVTGANVLTFGAGSRLTVL.

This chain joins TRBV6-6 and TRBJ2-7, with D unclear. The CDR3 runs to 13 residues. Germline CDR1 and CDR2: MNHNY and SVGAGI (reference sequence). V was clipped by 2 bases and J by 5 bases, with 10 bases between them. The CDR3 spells CASSYQQFHEQYF. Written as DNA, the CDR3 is TGTGCCAGCAGTTACCAACAGTTCCACGAGCAGTACTTC.

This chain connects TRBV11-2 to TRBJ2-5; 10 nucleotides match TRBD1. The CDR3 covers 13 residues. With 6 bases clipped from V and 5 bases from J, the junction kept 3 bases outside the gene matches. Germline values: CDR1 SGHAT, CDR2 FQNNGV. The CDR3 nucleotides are TGTGCCAGCAGAAGGACAGGGGGTGAGACCCAGTACTTC. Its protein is CASRRTGGETQYF. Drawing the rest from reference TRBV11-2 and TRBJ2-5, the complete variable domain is EAGVAQSPRYKIIEKRQSVAFWCNPISGHATLYWYQQILGQGPKLLIQFQNNGVVDDSQLPKDRFSAERLKGVDSTLKIQPAKLEDSAVYLCASRRTGGETQYFGPGTRLLVL.

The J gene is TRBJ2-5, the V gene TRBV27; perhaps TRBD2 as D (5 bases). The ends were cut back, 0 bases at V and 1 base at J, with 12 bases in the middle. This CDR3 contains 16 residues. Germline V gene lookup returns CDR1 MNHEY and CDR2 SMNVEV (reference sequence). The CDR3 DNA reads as TGTGCCAGCAGTTTATCGCCATCCGCGGGCCAAGAGACCCAGTACTTC. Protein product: CASSLSPSAGQETQYF.

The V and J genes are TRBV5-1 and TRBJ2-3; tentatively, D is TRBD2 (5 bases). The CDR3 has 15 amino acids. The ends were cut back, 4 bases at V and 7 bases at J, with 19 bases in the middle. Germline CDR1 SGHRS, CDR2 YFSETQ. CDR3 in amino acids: CASSPKDLGSHTQYF. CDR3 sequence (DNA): TGCGCCAGCAGCCCCAAGGACCTAGGGAGCCATACGCAGTATTTT.

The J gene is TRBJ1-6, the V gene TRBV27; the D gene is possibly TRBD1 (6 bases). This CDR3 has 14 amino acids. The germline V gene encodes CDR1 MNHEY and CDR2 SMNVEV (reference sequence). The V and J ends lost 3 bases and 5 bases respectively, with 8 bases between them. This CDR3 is CASSFTGNNSPLHF. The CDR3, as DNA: TGTGCCAGCAGTTTTACAGGGAATAATTCACCCCTCCACTTT.

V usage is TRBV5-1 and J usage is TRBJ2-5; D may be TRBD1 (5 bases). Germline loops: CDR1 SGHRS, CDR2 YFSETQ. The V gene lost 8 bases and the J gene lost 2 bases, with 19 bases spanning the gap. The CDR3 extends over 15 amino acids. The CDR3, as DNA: TGCGCCAGGATTACCCTCATCACAGGACAAGAGACCCAGTACTTC. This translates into CARITLITGQETQYF.